The 17 T cell receptor beta chains in this list originate from one sample, sequenced in a study of T cell responses to AZD1222 COVID-19 vaccine. This table comes from immunoSEQ multiplex PCR, and its TCRdb copy is limited to in-frame clones, with some not included. The repertoire has tens of thousands of clones, roughly 86% of them found once; the top ten carry 5%. Specimen: peripheral blood, collected on day 0 of MenACWY control vaccination. These receptors were collected from an adult in good health.

The V call is TRBV30, the J call TRBJ2-1; 7 bases map to TRBD1. The CDR3 is 15 residues long. Germline V CDR1 and CDR2: GTSNPN, SVGIG (reference sequence). V gave up 0 bases and J gave up 5 bases; unmatched junction bases: 7. The CDR3 region is CAWSVGRGYNNEQFF. As DNA, the CDR3 is TGTGCCTGGAGTGTAGGCAGGGGGTATAACAATGAGCAGTTCTTC.

This clone has a handful of counts. CDR3 nucleotide sequence: TGCGCCAGCAGCTCCCCCCAGGGGGAGCAGTTCTTC. Protein sequence: CASSSPQGEQFF. The J gene is TRBJ2-1, the V gene TRBV4-3, with D perhaps TRBD1 (6 bases). This CDR3 has 12 amino acids. V lost 5 bases to trimming and J lost 10 bases, with 12 bases between them. CDR1 LGHNA and CDR2 YSLEER come from the germline V gene.

The chain is built from TRBV19 and TRBJ2-7; 8 bases align to TRBD1. The V gene's germline CDR1 is LNHDA and CDR2 SQIVND (reference sequence). V dropped 6 bases and J dropped 5; count of bases not matched to a gene: 9. The CDR3 covers 14 residues. The CDR3 DNA reads as TGTGCCAGTAGCCTCGACAGGGGAAGCGACGAGCAGTACTTC. It encodes CASSLDRGSDEQYF.

The chain is built from TRBV4-1 and TRBJ1-2; 7 nucleotides match TRBD1. Germline trimming cut 5 bases from V and 7 bases from J; bases unmatched to any gene: 10. Looked up from germline, CDR1 is MGHRA and CDR2 is YSYEKL. The CDR3 is 14 amino acids. The CDR3 nucleotides read TGCGCCAGCAGCTATGACAGGGTGGAAGGTGGCTACACCTTC. Translating gives CASSYDRVEGGYTF.

The gene calls are TRBV19 and TRBJ2-3; D uncertain. From germline, CDR1 is LNHDA and CDR2 SQIVND (reference sequence). The V and J ends lost 1 base and 1 base respectively, with 9 bases between them. This CDR3 has 15 amino acids. CDR3 DNA sequence: TGTGCCAGTAGTATAGTTTCCGTGGGCACAGATACGCAGTATTTT. Amino acid sequence: CASSIVSVGTDTQYF.

V usage is TRBV7-3 and J usage is TRBJ2-5, with a tentative D call TRBD1 (6 bases). This CDR3 is 17 amino acids long. Per germline, CDR1 SGHTA and CDR2 FQGTGA. With 2 bases removed from V and 1 base from J, the gap between germline ends came to 17 bases. The CDR3 nucleotides are TGTGCCAGCAGCTTAGGTGCCAGGGGAAGTGGCCAAGAGACCCAGTACTTC. Its protein is CASSLGARGSGQETQYF. The full variable domain, its missing parts supplied by reference TRBV7-3 and TRBJ2-5, is GAGVSQTPSNKVTEKGKYVELRCDPISGHTALYWYRQSLGQGPEFLIYFQGTGAADDSGLPNDRFFAVRPEGSVSTLKIQRTERGDSAVYLCASSLGARGSGQETQYFGPGTRLLVL.

This chain joins TRBV19 and TRBJ1-5; D gene unclear. The V gene's germline CDR1 is LNHDA and CDR2 SQIVND (reference sequence). Trimming pared 2 bases from V and 2 bases from J, leaving 16 bases between. The CDR3 sequence is 17 residues long. CDR3 sequence (DNA): TGTGCCAGTAGTATACCGGGCCGAAGGTTGGGCAATCAGCCCCAGCATTTT. The encoded protein is CASSIPGRRLGNQPQHF.

The chain has TRBV28 and TRBJ1-5; D gene unclear. V lost 3 bases and J lost 6, with 3 bases in between. Germline CDR1 reads MDHEN; CDR2 reads SYDVKM. The CDR3 covers 11 residues. CDR3 sequence reads: CASSFGQPQHF. For the CDR3, the DNA is TGTGCCAGCAGTTTTGGTCAGCCCCAGCATTTT.

The genes are TRBV9 and TRBJ1-1; D unclear. The germline gives CDR1 SGDLS, CDR2 YYNGEE. CDR3 length: 12 amino acids. The V and J ends lost 0 bases and 5 bases respectively, with 5 bases between them. The CDR3 loop is CASSVGGTEAFF. The CDR3 DNA sequence: TGTGCCAGCAGCGTAGGGGGAACTGAAGCTTTCTTT.

The gene calls are TRBV6-1 and TRBJ2-1; D uncertain. V dropped 0 bases and J dropped 4 bases, with 13 bases sitting between them. The CDR3 loop spans 16 amino acids. The V gene's germline CDR1 is MNHNS and CDR2 SASEGT. The CDR3: CASSEAAPAVYNEQFF. As DNA, the CDR3 is TGTGCCAGCAGTGAAGCAGCACCGGCGGTTTACAATGAGCAGTTCTTC.

The rearrangement links TRBV11-3 to TRBJ2-1; 7 nucleotides align to TRBD2. From germline, CDR1 is SGHNT and CDR2 YENEEA. Unmatched junction bases numbered 9, after V lost 1 base and J lost 6 bases. This CDR3 has 16 residues. CDR3 coding DNA: TGTGCCAGCAGCTTAGGACTAGCCTCAGTAGGCAATGAGCAGTTCTTC. It is translated as CASSLGLASVGNEQFF.

V gene TRBV7-3 combines with J gene TRBJ1-3; D is unclear. The germline gives CDR1 SGHTA, CDR2 FQGTGA. V lost 5 bases and J lost 2, with 7 bases in between. The CDR3 length is 13 residues. CDR3 coding DNA: TGTGCCAGCAGCGACGTCCCTGGAAACACCATATATTTT. Its protein is CASSDVPGNTIYF.

The chain is built from TRBV5-5 and TRBJ2-3; D is undetermined. CDR3 length: 14 residues. In germline, CDR1 is SGHKS, CDR2 YYEKEE (reference sequence). V gave up 2 bases and J gave up 4 bases, with 11 bases separating them. The CDR3 coding sequence is TGTGCCAGCAGCTTTTTTAGCCGCCCAGATACGCAGTATTTT. This sequence encodes CASSFFSRPDTQYF.

The rearrangement links TRBV9 to TRBJ2-6, with D hard to call. From germline, CDR1 is SGDLS and CDR2 YYNGEE. This CDR3 region has 14 residues. V shed 0 bases and J shed 3 bases, with 4 bases lying between them. CDR3 bases: TGTGCCAGCAGCGTAGTAAGTGGGGCCAACGTCCTGACTTTC. Protein product: CASSVVSGANVLTF.

The chain employs TRBV30 and TRBJ1-5, with TRBD1 matching over 10 bases. Trimming cost V 2 bases and J 4 bases; bases outside gene matches: 5. Germline CDR1 GTSNPN, CDR2 SVGIG (reference sequence). The CDR3 spans 15 residues. For the CDR3, the DNA is TGTGCCTGGAGTTCCCGGGACAGGGGAAATCAGCCCCAGCATTTT. This encodes CAWSSRDRGNQPQHF.

The V call is TRBV27, the J call TRBJ2-6; D not certain. The germline V gene has CDR1 MNHEY and CDR2 SMNVEV (reference sequence). Trimming shortened V by 5 bases and J by 2 bases, and 10 bases separated the two germline ends. The CDR3 has 15 amino acids. CDR3 in amino acids: CASSPTRAGANVLTF. CDR3 bases: TGTGCCAGCAGTCCAACCCGGGCTGGGGCCAACGTCCTGACTTTC.

The genes are TRBV2 and TRBJ2-7, with D perhaps assigned TRBD1 or TRBD2 (5 bases each). V gave up 0 bases and J gave up 7 bases, with 13 bases separating them. The CDR3 loop spans 14 amino acids. Germline V gene lookup returns CDR1 SNHLY and CDR2 FYNNEI. CDR3 region: CASSEARTGGEQYF. CDR3 nucleotide sequence: TGTGCCAGCAGTGAAGCTAGGACTGGGGGAGAGCAGTACTTC.